The 10 T cell receptor beta chains below were found in one sample sequenced in a study of PD-1 blockade in mismatch repair-deficient tumors. Sequencing used immunoSEQ multiplex PCR; TCRdb keeps in-frame clones, though not all of them. The table shows 120,000 or so clones, with about 86% occurring only once. The source material was peripheral blood, sampled 44 weeks after starting pembrolizumab. Receptors originate from an adult with mismatch repair-deficient cancer.

This rearrangement joins TRBV5-4 to TRBJ1-5; D is ambiguous. Looked up from germline, CDR1 is SGHNT and CDR2 is YYREEE (reference sequence). With 0 bases removed from V and 1 base from J, the gap between germline ends came to 11 bases. This CDR3 has 16 residues. The CDR3: CASSLAGMESNQPQHF. The CDR3 nucleotides read TGTGCCAGCAGCTTGGCGGGGATGGAGAGCAATCAGCCCCAGCATTTT.

The chain is built from TRBV18 and TRBJ2-7, with 9 bases aligning to TRBD1. Germline CDR1 and CDR2: KGHSH and LQKENI. The length of the CDR3 is 21 residues. The V gene end was trimmed by 6 bases and the J gene end by 6 bases; junction bases not matched to a gene: 30. CDR3 region: CASSRGIGTGPIAGDYCEQYF. The CDR3 coding sequence is TGTGCCAGCTCTAGAGGTATCGGGACAGGGCCGATTGCGGGAGATTATTGCGAGCAGTACTTC.

The CDR3 region is CASSGIGETQYF. CDR3 nucleotide sequence: TGTGCCAGCAGCGGCATTGGAGAGACCCAGTACTTC. The chain uses TRBV7-2 and TRBJ2-5, with D unclear. The V gene lost 5 bases and the J gene lost 4 bases, with 8 bases spanning the gap. Germline CDR1 reads SGHTA; CDR2 reads FQGNSA. The CDR3 has 12 amino acids. Together with reference TRBV7-2 and TRBJ2-5, the CDR3 gives the full variable domain: GAGVSQSPSNKVTEKGKDVELRCDPISGHTALYWYRQSLGQGLEFLIYFQGNSAPDKSGLPSDRFSAERTGGSVSTLTIQRTQQEDSAVYLCASSGIGETQYFGPGTRLLVL.

The rearrangement joins TRBV10-2 to TRBJ2-7; D unclear. The CDR3 contains 15 residues. V dropped 3 bases and J dropped 0 bases, with 12 bases sitting between them. Germline V gene sequence: CDR1 WSHSY, CDR2 SAAADI. CDR3 coding DNA: TGCGCCAGCAGTGATCTAGAACGGAGCTCCTACGAGCAGTACTTC. Encoded protein: CASSDLERSSYEQYF.

Regarding this clone: The junction departs from the called germline gene at one end, perhaps through a read error. The chain is built from TRBV27 and TRBJ2-2; tentative D call: TRBD1 (6 bases). This CDR3 contains 15 residues. Germline values: CDR1 MNHEY, CDR2 SMNVEV (reference sequence). The CDR3 loop is CASNDPQGNPGELFF. In DNA, the CDR3 is TGTGCCAGCAACGACCCCCAGGGGAACCCCGGGGAGCTGTTTTTT.

V is TRBV29-1 and J is TRBJ2-7; D might be TRBD1 or TRBD2, each matching 5 bases. Deletions cut 0 bases from V and 2 bases from J, with 14 bases between. CDR1 is SQVTM and CDR2 is ANQGSEA in the germline V gene. The CDR3 loop spans 15 amino acids. CDR3 nucleotide sequence: TGCAGCGTTGAAGATCCAGGGACCGAGACCTACGAGCAGTACTTC. Translation gives CSVEDPGTETYEQYF.

The chain recombines TRBV28 with TRBJ1-1; TRBD1 matches 7 bases. V lost 4 bases and J lost 5; bases outside the gene matches: 37. In germline, CDR1 is MDHEN, CDR2 SYDVKM. The CDR3 has 24 residues. CDR3 loop: CASSSYFTIWTGSHSGTKGTEAFF. For the CDR3, the DNA is TGTGCCAGCAGTTCATACTTCACCATCTGGACAGGATCCCACTCGGGCACAAAGGGTACTGAAGCTTTCTTT.

The DNA of the CDR3 is TGTGCCAGCAGTTACTCGCGGGAGGGGACCGGGGAGCTGTTTTTT. It is translated as CASSYSREGTGELFF. The gene calls are TRBV6-5 and TRBJ2-2, with TRBD2 matching over 9 bases. The CDR3 has 15 residues. Germline V lookup: CDR1 MNHEY, CDR2 SVGAGI. The junction had 1 base not matched to a gene; V was cut back by 0 bases and J by 5 bases.

The rearrangement joins TRBV28 to TRBJ2-5; TRBD1 or TRBD2 may be the D gene (6 bases each). The V end was cut by 0 bases, the J end by 2 bases, with 13 bases between. The CDR3 contains 16 residues. Germline V gene lookup returns CDR1 MDHEN and CDR2 SYDVKM. Written as DNA, the CDR3 is TGTGCCAGCAGTTTATGGTTTAGCGGACAGCAAGAGACCCAGTACTTC. Residues: CASSLWFSGQQETQYF.

The chain employs TRBV28 and TRBJ2-7; D gene unclear. CDR1 is MDHEN, CDR2 SYDVKM, per germline. The CDR3 sequence is 15 residues long. V lost 2 bases to trimming and J lost 0 bases, with 11 bases between them. In nucleotides, the CDR3 is TGTGCCAGCAGTTTAACCCAGCCCAACTCCTACGAGCAGTACTTC. Amino acid sequence: CASSLTQPNSYEQYF.